The clone carrying this T cell receptor (beta chain) was picked up a small number of times. The antigen is not known. The data were taken from a study of human T cells and chemical hapten exposure. TCRdb re-called the RACE reads with MiXCR, one entry per CDR3 protein. This sample yields 120,000 or so distinct CDR3 sequences, of which roughly an eighth are seen a single time; approximately 0.92% belongs to the top ten. Time point noted: patch test 1, 2 weeks after DPC sensitization. Described treatment: therapeutic diphenylcyclopropenone sensitization with weekly scalp DPC. Study-wide results and caveats: Sensitizing to DPC left TCRs with a frequency above 1 in 1000 unaltered.

The specimen comprised whole blood, sampled in connection with sensitization to the hapten diphenylcyclopropenone (DPC). The receptor's source is a man younger than 30 with alopecia areata. Some clones in this sample may be carry-over from other donors' samples.

CDR3 loop: CASSQETRSTEAFF. CDR3 DNA: TGTGCCAGCAGCCAAGAAACGCGGTCTACGGAAGCTTTCTTT. The chain links TRBV3-1 to TRBJ1-1; no clear D. This CDR3 comprises 14 residues. Germline V gene lookup returns CDR1 LGHDT and CDR2 YNNKEL (reference sequence). Trimming took off 0 bases at V and 8 bases at J, with 13 bases between the two ends.